This section outlines one TCR beta chain sequence together with its context. The data were obtained in a study of control samples from healthy donors and cancer patients. This table comes from immunoSEQ multiplex PCR, and its TCRdb copy is limited to in-frame clones, with some not included. This table holds 150,000 to 200,000 clones, more than 85% found once. The CDR3 is 14 amino acids. V lost 3 bases, J lost 3 bases, and 11 bases lay in between. The V gene's germline CDR1 is MDHEN and CDR2 SYDVKM. The chain recombines TRBV28 with TRBJ1-1; no firm D call. Sequencing was done on a sample of blood. The origin of this receptor is a woman in her 30s in good health. CDR3 in amino acids: CASSFIGSYTEAFF. CDR3 bases: TGTGCCAGCAGTTTCATTGGCAGCTACACTGAAGCTTTCTTT.